Reported below is one T cell receptor (beta chain). Its antigen remains unidentified. With the read ending 3 residues before the CDR3 end, the germline J gene is used to fill in that end. This record comes from a study of T cells in women clearing cervical HPV infection. Findings of the study overall: A classifier using richness and V gene abundances reached an AUC of about 0.83.

Using immunoSEQ multiplex PCR, the repertoire was profiled, and TCRdb retains in-frame clones only, with some absent. The listing records roughly 29,000 clones. The CDR3 runs 16 residues. CDR1 and CDR2 (germline): LGHNA, YNFKEQ. The V and J ends lost 1 base and 2 bases respectively, with 13 bases between them. The genes are TRBV4-2 and TRBJ2-3; D perhaps matches TRBD1 (5 bases). This receptor was identified in a woman between 18 and 70 years old with a cervical HPV16 infection that either progressed to CIN3+ or cleared (not recorded which). The sequenced sample consisted of blood buffy coat. The sequenced part of the CDR3 DNA is TGTGCCAGCAGCCAAGCAGGGCCAGGAATCACAGATACG. Amino acid sequence: CASSQAGPGITDT. The full CDR3 reads CASSQAGPGITDTQYF.